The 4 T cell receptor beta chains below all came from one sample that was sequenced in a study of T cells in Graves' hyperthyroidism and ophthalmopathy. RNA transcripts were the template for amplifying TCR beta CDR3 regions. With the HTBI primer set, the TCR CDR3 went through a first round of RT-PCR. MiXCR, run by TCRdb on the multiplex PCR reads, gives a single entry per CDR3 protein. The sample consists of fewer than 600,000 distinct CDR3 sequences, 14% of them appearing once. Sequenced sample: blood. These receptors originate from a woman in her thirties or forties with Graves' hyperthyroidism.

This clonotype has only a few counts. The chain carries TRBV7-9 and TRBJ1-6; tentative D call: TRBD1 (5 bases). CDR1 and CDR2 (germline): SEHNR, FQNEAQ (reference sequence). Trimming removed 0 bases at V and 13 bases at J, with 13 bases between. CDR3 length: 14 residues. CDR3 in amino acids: CASSLANQGGPLHF. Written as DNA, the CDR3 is TGTGCCAGCAGCTTAGCGAACCAGGGAGGGCCCCTCCACTTT. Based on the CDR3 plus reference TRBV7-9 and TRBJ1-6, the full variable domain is DTGVSQNPRHKITKRGQNVTFRCDPISEHNRLYWYRQTLGQGPEFLTYFQNEAQLEKSRLLSDRFSAERPKGSFSTLEIQRTEQGDSAMYLCASSLANQGGPLHFGNGTRLTVT.

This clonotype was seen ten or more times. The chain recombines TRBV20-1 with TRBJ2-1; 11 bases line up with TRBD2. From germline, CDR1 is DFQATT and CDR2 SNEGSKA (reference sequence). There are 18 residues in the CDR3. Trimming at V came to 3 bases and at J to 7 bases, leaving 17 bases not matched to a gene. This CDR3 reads CSASPLFLTSGSGNEQFF. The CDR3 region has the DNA TGCAGTGCTAGCCCCCTTTTCCTCACTAGCGGGAGTGGTAATGAGCAGTTCTTC.

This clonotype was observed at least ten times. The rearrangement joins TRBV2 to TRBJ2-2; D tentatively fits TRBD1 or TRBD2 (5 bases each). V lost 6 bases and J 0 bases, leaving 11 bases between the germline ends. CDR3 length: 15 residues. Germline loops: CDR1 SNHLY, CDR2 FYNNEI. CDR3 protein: CASSWGPANTGELFF. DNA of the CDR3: TGTGCCAGCAGCTGGGGACCTGCGAACACCGGGGAGCTGTTTTTT.

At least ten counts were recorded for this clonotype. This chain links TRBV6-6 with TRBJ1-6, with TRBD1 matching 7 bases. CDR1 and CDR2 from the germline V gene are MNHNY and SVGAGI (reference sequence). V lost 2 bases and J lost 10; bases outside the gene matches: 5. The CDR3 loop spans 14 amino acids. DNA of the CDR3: TGTGCCAGCAGTTACAGGGGGCGAGGATCACCCCTCCACTTT. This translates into CASSYRGRGSPLHF.